This T cell receptor (beta chain) was found in a study of Graves' ophthalmopathy and Graves' hyperthyroidism. Study conclusions and caveats: Most thyroid clonotypes with frequency above 0.001 were detected in blood too.

This clonotype was seen ten or more times. Its antigen is currently unknown. The authors amplified TCR beta CDR3 regions from RNA transcripts. Second-round multiplex PCR came after first-round RT-PCR with HTBI primers. In TCRdb, the multiplex PCR reads were re-called with MiXCR into one record per CDR3 protein. This table holds about 480,000 distinct CDR3 sequences, 13% to 15% found once. Germline V lookup: CDR1 MNHNS, CDR2 SASEGT. The germline V and J ends were trimmed by 3 bases and 3 bases, with 15 bases remaining between them. The CDR3 is made up of 15 amino acids. The PBMCs used were ones drawn from 9.5 to 10 ml of fresh peripheral blood.

The clonotype comes from a woman under 40 with Graves' ophthalmopathy. The sample comprised blood. The chain carries TRBV6-1 and TRBJ2-7, with D unclear. CDR3 nucleotides: TGTGCCAGCAGTGACGTTTTAGGCGCAAGCTACGAGCAGTACTTC. Translating it yields CASSDVLGASYEQYF.